Reported below is one TCR beta chain. This entry belongs to a study of T cell responses to AZD1222 COVID-19 vaccine. Second doses at about 4 or about 12 weeks were pooled. The CDR3 runs to 17 residues. The germline CDR1 and CDR2 sequences are LNHDA and SQIVND (reference sequence). Germline trimming cut 3 bases from V and 0 bases from J; bases unmatched to any gene: 9. Assay used: immunoSEQ multiplex PCR; TCRdb lists only in-frame clones, some missing. This sample has about 150,000 clones, with about nine tenths found just once. The sample consisted of peripheral blood, taken 28 days after the second AZD1222 dose. V gene TRBV19 combines with J gene TRBJ2-3; 7 bases agree with TRBD2. The sequence was collected from an adult who received the AZD1222 COVID-19 vaccine. CDR3 sequence (DNA): TGTGCCAGTAGTATCTGGGCTAGCGGAGAAAGCACAGATACGCAGTATTTT. Its translation: CASSIWASGESTDTQYF. The variable domain in full, completed from reference TRBV19 and TRBJ2-3, reads DGGITQSPKYLFRKEGQNVTLSCEQNLNHDAMYWYRQDPGQGLRLIYYSQIVNDFQKGDIAEGYSVSREKKESFPLTVTSAQKNPTAFYLCASSIWASGESTDTQYFGPGTRLTVL.